This passage covers 30 T cell receptor beta chains from one sample sequenced in a study of human T cells and chemical hapten exposure. Time point in this sample: patch test 2, 6 weeks after DPC sensitization. Sample treatment: therapeutic diphenylcyclopropenone sensitization with weekly scalp DPC. MiXCR was run by TCRdb on the RACE reads, yielding one entry per CDR3 protein. The table has about 70,000 distinct CDR3 sequences, 8.5% seen once. The input for sequencing was whole blood, taken in connection with sensitization to the hapten diphenylcyclopropenone (DPC). The receptors derive from a woman aged 45 to 65 with alopecia areata. Some clones in this sample may be carry-over from other donors' samples.

This clonotype occurred a few times. The chain employs TRBV7-2 and TRBJ2-5; D remains unclear. CDR1 is SGHTA, CDR2 FQGNSA, per germline. V shed 0 bases and J shed 0 bases, with 11 bases lying between them. The CDR3 sequence is 16 residues long. CDR3 DNA sequence: TGTGCCAGCAGCTTAGCGGCAAGCGAGTACCAAGAGACCCAGTACTTC. It specifies CASSLAASEYQETQYF.

The chain recombines TRBV5-5 with TRBJ1-1; 9 nucleotides line up with TRBD1. Germline assignment: CDR1 SGHKS and CDR2 YYEKEE (reference sequence). The CDR3 is 16 residues long. V lost 4 bases, J lost 6 bases, and 13 bases stayed unmatched. CDR3 in DNA: TGTGCCAGCAGCCCGGACAGGGGTCTGAACGTGGCTGAAGCTTTCTTT. Amino acids: CASSPDRGLNVAEAFF. Combining the CDR3 with reference TRBV5-5 and TRBJ1-1 gives the whole variable domain DAGVTQSPTHLIKTRGQQVTLRCSPISGHKSVSWYQQVLGQGPQFIFQYYEKEERGRGNFPDRFSARQFPNYSSELNVNALLLGDSALYLCASSPDRGLNVAEAFFGQGTRLTVV.

This chain connects TRBV6-6 to TRBJ1-2; no clear D. The CDR3 consists of 15 residues. V lost 4 bases, J lost 4 bases, and 16 bases lay in between. The V gene's germline CDR1 is MNHNY and CDR2 SVGAGI (reference sequence). CDR3 loop: CASSWDGRGLYGYTF. The DNA of the CDR3 is TGTGCCAGCAGTTGGGATGGCAGAGGGCTCTATGGCTACACCTTC.

The chain joins TRBV20-1 to TRBJ2-3; D may be TRBD1 (6 bases). Germline V lookup: CDR1 DFQATT, CDR2 SNEGSKA (reference sequence). The V end was cut by 2 bases, the J end by 2 bases, with 14 bases between. This CDR3 comprises 15 residues. The CDR3 region has the DNA TGCAGTGCTAGATCACCCCGGACAGCCACAGATACGCAGTATTTT. This gives the protein CSARSPRTATDTQYF.

Comments on this clonotype: A much larger clone lies a single base off, so this may be a read error. The chain joins TRBV20-1 to TRBJ1-2; D ambiguous. The V end lost 4 bases, the J end lost 3 bases, and 12 bases lay between the germline ends. The CDR3 extends over 13 amino acids. The germline V gene encodes CDR1 DFQATT and CDR2 SNEGSKA (reference sequence). For the CDR3, the DNA is TGCAGTGCTAAAGATGTAACCGACTATGGCTACACCTTC. It specifies CSAKDVTDYGYTF.

CDR3 amino acids: CASSYLAGGNSPLHF. The DNA for the CDR3 is TGTGCCAGCAGTTACCTGGCAGGGGGGAATTCACCCCTCCACTTT. The rearrangement links TRBV6-6 to TRBJ1-6; 7 bases map to TRBD1. V lost 2 bases, J lost 7 bases, and 5 bases stayed unmatched. This CDR3 is built from 15 residues. Germline assignment: CDR1 MNHNY and CDR2 SVGAGI (reference sequence).

There are many counts of this clonotype. The chain couples TRBV15 to TRBJ1-6; D gene uncertain. Germline-derived CDR1 and CDR2 are LNHNV and YYDKDF (reference sequence). The CDR3 has 12 amino acids. The V end lost 1 base, the J end lost 9 bases, and 4 bases lay between the germline ends. The CDR3 reads CATSRAGSPLHF. The CDR3 nucleotides are TGTGCCACCAGCAGAGCTGGTTCACCCCTCCACTTT. The variable domain in full, with the rest retrieved from reference TRBV15 and TRBJ1-6, is DAMVIQNPRYQVTQFGKPVTLSCSQTLNHNVMYWYQQKSSQAPKLLFHYYDKDFNNEADTPDNFQSRRPNTSFCFLDIRSPGLGDTAMYLCATSRAGSPLHFGNGTRLTVT.

This clonotype appeared a few times. The V call is TRBV15, the J call TRBJ1-3, with a tentative D call TRBD1 (5 bases). V gave up 0 bases and J gave up 2 bases, with 11 bases separating them. Germline CDR1 is LNHNV and CDR2 is YYDKDF (reference sequence). The CDR3 consists of 16 residues. The CDR3 bases are TGTGCCACCAGCAGAGATGCCCCAGGGACTGGAAACACCATATATTTT. Encoded protein: CATSRDAPGTGNTIYF. The whole variable domain, remainder taken from reference TRBV15 and TRBJ1-3, is DAMVIQNPRYQVTQFGKPVTLSCSQTLNHNVMYWYQQKSSQAPKLLFHYYDKDFNNEADTPDNFQSRRPNTSFCFLDIRSPGLGDTAMYLCATSRDAPGTGNTIYFGEGSWLTVV.

This clonotype occurred a few times. The chain's CDR3 is CASSFRRSSYEQYF. CDR3 in DNA: TGTGCCAGCAGCTTTAGGAGATCCTCCTACGAGCAGTACTTC. V gene TRBV7-2 combines with J gene TRBJ2-7; D is undetermined. This CDR3 has 14 amino acids. Trimming took 3 bases from V and 0 from J, leaving 9 bases between them. CDR1 SGHTA and CDR2 FQGNSA come from the germline V gene.

This clonotype was detected only a few times. The rearrangement joins TRBV12-3 or TRBV12-4 to TRBJ1-2, with 8 bases identical to TRBD1. There are 13 residues in the CDR3. With V trimmed by 5 bases and J by 4 bases, 3 bases remained unmatched. CDR3 in amino acids: CASSDTGGYGYTF. In nucleotides, the CDR3 is TGTGCCAGCAGTGATACAGGGGGCTATGGCTACACCTTC.

This clonotype was detected many times. The chain links TRBV2 to TRBJ1-1; 9 nucleotides line up with TRBD1. The V gene end was trimmed by 6 bases and the J gene end by 3 bases; junction bases not matched to a gene: 5. The V gene's germline CDR1 is SNHLY and CDR2 FYNNEI. This CDR3 contains 14 residues. CDR3 coding DNA: TGTGCCAGCAGACTACAGGGGGCGCACACTGAAGCTTTCTTT. Translation gives CASRLQGAHTEAFF.

Remarks on this clonotype: This may come from a read error, since a much larger clone is one base off. The genes are TRBV6-6 and TRBJ1-1; D is possibly TRBD1 (6 bases). Germline V gene data show CDR1 as MNHNY and CDR2 as SVGAGI (reference sequence). CDR3 length: 15 amino acids. Trimming left V 1 base short and J 5 bases short, with 14 bases between. As DNA, the CDR3 is TGTGCCAGCAGTTACTGGGGGCGGGGGTTTACTGAAGCTTTCTTT. It yields the protein CASSYWGRGFTEAFF.

The chain has TRBV12-5 and TRBJ1-6, with D possibly matching TRBD1 (5 bases). Germline V lookup: CDR1 LGHNT, CDR2 FRNRAP. The V end was cut by 3 bases, the J end by 7 bases, with 13 bases between. The CDR3 is 15 residues long. The CDR3 loop reads CASGLGHTGNSPLHF. The CDR3 DNA follows: TGTGCTAGTGGTTTAGGACATACCGGCAATTCACCCCTCCACTTT. The entire variable domain, with the rest obtained from reference TRBV12-5 and TRBJ1-6, is as follows: DARVTQTPRHKVTEMGQEVTMRCQPILGHNTVFWYRQTMMQGLELLAYFRNRAPLDDSGMPKDRFSAEMPDATLATLKIQPSEPRDSAVYFCASGLGHTGNSPLHFGNGTRLTVT.

This sequence joins TRBV20-1 and TRBJ2-1, with TRBD2 matching 10 bases. CDR1 and CDR2 (germline): DFQATT, SNEGSKA (reference sequence). Unmatched junction bases numbered 8, after V lost 3 bases and J lost 6 bases. The CDR3 contains 15 residues. For the CDR3, the DNA is TGCAGTGCTAGCGGAATAGCGGGGGGCCTCAATGAGCAGTTCTTC. Translated, it gives CSASGIAGGLNEQFF.

The J gene is TRBJ1-6, the V gene TRBV6-1; perhaps TRBD1 as D (6 bases). There are 13 residues in the CDR3. V was shortened by 5 bases and J by 6 bases, with 8 bases between the two germline ends. Germline CDR1 and CDR2: MNHNS and SASEGT. The CDR3: CASSPGANSPLHF. CDR3 nucleotides: TGTGCCAGCAGTCCAGGGGCTAATTCACCCCTCCACTTT.

This clonotype was counted only a few times. The rearrangement uses TRBV20-1 and TRBJ1-5; D not certain. Deletions cut 6 bases from V and 0 bases from J, with 12 bases between. Germline CDR1 and CDR2: DFQATT and SNEGSKA (reference sequence). The CDR3 is 14 amino acids. CDR3 in DNA: TGCAGTGCCAAAAACGGATATAGCAATCAGCCCCAGCATTTT. Its translation: CSAKNGYSNQPQHF.

This clonotype was counted many times. This sequence joins TRBV4-3 and TRBJ1-1; D ambiguous. Trimming pared 0 bases from V and 9 bases from J, leaving 11 bases between. Germline V gene data show CDR1 as LGHNA and CDR2 as YSLEER. The CDR3 sequence is 13 residues long. CDR3 residues: CASSQDLADQAFF. The CDR3, as DNA: TGCGCCAGCAGCCAAGATCTGGCAGATCAAGCTTTCTTT.

This clonotype has at least ten counts. This sequence joins TRBV20-1 and TRBJ1-1, with TRBD1 as a possible D gene (5 bases). V shed 0 bases and J shed 1 base, with 12 bases lying between them. CDR1 is DFQATT, CDR2 SNEGSKA, per germline (reference sequence). This CDR3 has 15 residues. CDR3 amino acids: CSARDMRQPNTEAFF. CDR3 bases: TGCAGTGCTAGAGATATGAGACAGCCGAACACTGAAGCTTTCTTT.

The chain combines TRBV3-1 with TRBJ2-1, with TRBD2 matching 10 bases. Losses at the gene ends were 0 bases for V and 9 bases for J; bases not matched to a gene: 5. The CDR3 covers 15 residues. Germline-derived CDR1 and CDR2 are LGHDT and YNNKEL (reference sequence). The CDR3 region has the DNA TGTGCCAGCAGCCAAGACGGTGGGACTAGCGTTGAGCAGTTCTTC. This gives the protein CASSQDGGTSVEQFF.

The J gene is TRBJ2-7, the V gene TRBV25-1, with TRBD1 identical over 7 bases. Germline CDR1 reads MGHDK; CDR2 reads SYGVNS. After removal of 10 bases from V and 4 bases from J, the junction contained 10 bases not matched to a gene. CDR3 length: 13 amino acids. In nucleotides, the CDR3 is TGTGCCACCGTGAACAGGGGAGAATACGAGCAGTACTTC. This encodes CATVNRGEYEQYF.

A few counts support this clonotype. The chain carries TRBV5-5 and TRBJ2-5; the match to TRBD1 covers 12 bases. The V gene end was trimmed by 3 bases and the J gene end by 5 bases; junction bases not matched to a gene: 8. There are 16 residues in the CDR3. Germline values: CDR1 SGHKS, CDR2 YYEKEE (reference sequence). The CDR3 DNA sequence: TGTGCCAGCAGCTCCACTGGGACAGGGGGCGGCGAGACCCAGTACTTC. It specifies CASSSTGTGGGETQYF.

In this sample, this clonotype turned up a few times. The V call is TRBV7-2, the J call TRBJ1-5; D perhaps matches TRBD1 (6 bases). Germline CDR1 and CDR2: SGHTA and FQGNSA. The CDR3 totals 13 residues. Trimming shortened V by 5 bases and J by 6 bases, and 11 bases separated the two germline ends. DNA for the CDR3: TGTGCCAGCAGCCCCCAGGGGCTTCAGCCCCAGCATTTT. This codes for CASSPQGLQPQHF.

The rearrangement joins TRBV28 to TRBJ2-3, with a weak D call TRBD1 (6 bases). Germline CDR1 reads MDHEN; CDR2 reads SYDVKM. Between the trimmed V and J ends, which lost 4 bases and 3 bases, there was a span of 11 bases. This CDR3 comprises 14 residues. As DNA, the CDR3 is TGTGCCAGCAGTTCGGACAGTAGGACAGATACGCAGTATTTT. Amino acids: CASSSDSRTDTQYF.

This clonotype was counted ten times or more. This rearrangement joins TRBV3-1 to TRBJ1-4; TRBD1 aligns across 9 bases. With V trimmed by 4 bases and J by 7 bases, 4 bases remained unmatched. The CDR3 runs 14 residues. The germline V gene has CDR1 LGHDT and CDR2 YNNKEL (reference sequence). The DNA for the CDR3 is TGTGCCAGCAGCCTTACAGGGGGCCTTGAAAAACTGTTTTTT. Translating gives CASSLTGGLEKLFF.

This clonotype was seen a handful of times. The chain couples TRBV5-1 to TRBJ2-5; D not resolved. The CDR3 totals 14 residues. CDR1 and CDR2 (germline): SGHRS, YFSETQ. Trimming took off 3 bases at V and 2 bases at J, with 11 bases between the two ends. The CDR3 here is CASSWGGVQETQYF. The CDR3 DNA reads as TGCGCCAGCAGCTGGGGTGGCGTGCAAGAGACCCAGTACTTC.

The table lists this clonotype with many counts. J is TRBJ2-1 and V is TRBV2, with TRBD2 identical over 7 bases. This CDR3 contains 14 residues. Germline CDR1 is SNHLY and CDR2 is FYNNEI. The J segment lost 4 bases and the V segment lost 3 bases, leaving 3 bases of the junction unmatched. CDR3 sequence: CASSEGLRYNEQFF. CDR3 in DNA: TGTGCCAGCAGTGAGGGACTACGTTACAATGAGCAGTTCTTC.

In this sample, this clonotype turned up many times. The chain couples TRBV28 to TRBJ2-2; 8 bases are shared with TRBD2. The CDR3 runs to 15 residues. Trimming at V came to 2 bases and at J to 6 bases, leaving 5 bases not matched to a gene. Germline CDR1 is MDHEN and CDR2 is SYDVKM. The CDR3 region has the DNA TGTGCCAGCAGTTTAGCACTAGCGGTGGCCGGGGAGCTGTTTTTT. It yields the protein CASSLALAVAGELFF.

There are a few counts of this clonotype. V and J are TRBV7-2 and TRBJ2-3; D gene uncertain. The germline CDR1 and CDR2 sequences are SGHTA and FQGNSA. The CDR3 has 12 amino acids. V lost 5 bases to trimming and J lost 3 bases, with 6 bases between them. CDR3 nucleotide sequence: TGTGCCAGCAGCATAAGTACAGATACGCAGTATTTT. It translates to CASSISTDTQYF.

The chain uses TRBV7-9 and TRBJ1-2; D call uncertain. The CDR3 is made up of 16 amino acids. Germline values: CDR1 SEHNR, CDR2 FQNEAQ (reference sequence). V was cut by 3 bases and J by 6 bases, with 20 bases left in between. Here the CDR3 reads CASSLDEEVRLNGYTF. In DNA, the CDR3 is TGTGCCAGCAGCTTGGACGAGGAAGTACGGCTCAATGGCTACACCTTC.

There are a few counts of this clonotype. The V gene is TRBV27, the J gene TRBJ1-5; D is possibly TRBD1 (6 bases). Germline CDR1 reads MNHEY; CDR2 reads SMNVEV (reference sequence). The CDR3 has 16 residues. Trimming took off 0 bases at V and 3 bases at J, with 12 bases between the two ends. The CDR3 sequence: CASSLSAGEINQPQHF. Written as DNA, the CDR3 is TGTGCCAGCAGTTTATCTGCAGGGGAAATCAATCAGCCCCAGCATTTT.